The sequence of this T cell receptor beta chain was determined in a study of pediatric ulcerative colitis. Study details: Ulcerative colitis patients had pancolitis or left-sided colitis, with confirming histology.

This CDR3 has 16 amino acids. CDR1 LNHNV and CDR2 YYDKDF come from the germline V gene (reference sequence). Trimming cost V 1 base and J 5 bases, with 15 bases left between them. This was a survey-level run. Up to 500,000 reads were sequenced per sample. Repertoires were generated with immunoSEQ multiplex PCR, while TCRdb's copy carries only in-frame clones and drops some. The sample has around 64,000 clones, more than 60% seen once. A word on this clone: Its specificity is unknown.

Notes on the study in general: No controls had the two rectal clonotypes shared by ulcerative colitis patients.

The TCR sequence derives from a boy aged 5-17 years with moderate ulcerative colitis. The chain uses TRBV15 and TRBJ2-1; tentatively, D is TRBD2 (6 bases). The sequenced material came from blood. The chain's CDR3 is CATSRVFGGTDNEQFF. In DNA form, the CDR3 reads TGTGCCACCAGCAGAGTTTTCGGAGGGACGGACAATGAGCAGTTCTTC.